The rows below give T cell receptor beta chains drawn from one sample of a study of PD-1 blockade in classical Hodgkin lymphoma. Measured with immunoSEQ multiplex PCR; TCRdb has only the in-frame clones, and not every one. Here the sample spans around 31,000 clones, about two thirds being singletons. Sequencing was performed on peripheral blood mononuclear cells (PBMCs), taken before the second cycle of nivolumab. These TCRs come from a human donor with classical Hodgkin lymphoma. CDR3s include the opening cysteine and the closing phenylalanine or tryptophan. Each record gives: D gene, J gene, V gene, clone size, CDR3 DNA, CDR3 protein. The D gene is left open where the match is weak. Size values are once, few and many counts, or a class for expanded clones, and some rows have none.

D gene: .
J gene: TRBJ1-4
V gene: TRBV12-5
clone size: .
CDR3 DNA: TGTGCTAGTGGTTTGGAGCGGGGTGGGTATTACAATGAAAAACTGTTTTTT
CDR3 protein: CASGLERGGYYNEKLFF

D gene: .
J gene: TRBJ1-5
V gene: TRBV6-5
clone size: .
CDR3 DNA: TGTGCCAGCAGTTACTCGAACAATCAGCCCCAGCATTTT
CDR3 protein: CASSYSNNQPQHF

D gene: .
J gene: TRBJ1-2
V gene: TRBV19
clone size: .
CDR3 DNA: TGTGCCAGTACCCGAGGAGGGGGGCCTGGCAGCTACACCTTC
CDR3 protein: CASTRGGGPGSYTF

D gene: TRBD1
J gene: TRBJ1-3
V gene: TRBV6-6
clone size: .
CDR3 DNA: TGTGCCAGCAGTTCTCAGGGGGTAACCGGAAACACCATATATTTT
CDR3 protein: CASSSQGVTGNTIYF

D gene: TRBD1
J gene: TRBJ1-1
V gene: TRBV6-5
clone size: .
CDR3 DNA: TGTGCCAGCAGATTCGGGACAGACAACACTGAAGCTTTCTTT
CDR3 protein: CASRFGTDNTEAFF

D gene: TRBD1
J gene: TRBJ1-1
V gene: TRBV7-6
clone size: .
CDR3 DNA: TGTGCCAGCAGCCCAGGACAGGGGAACACTGAAGCTTTCTTT
CDR3 protein: CASSPGQGNTEAFF

D gene: TRBD1
J gene: TRBJ1-1
V gene: TRBV25-1
clone size: .
CDR3 DNA: TGTGCCAGCAGAGGGACAGGGGGCTCTGAAGCTTTCTTT
CDR3 protein: CASRGTGGSEAFF

D gene: .
J gene: TRBJ2-7
V gene: TRBV19
clone size: .
CDR3 DNA: TGTGCCAGTAGTTTGACGGGATTATACGAGCAGTACTTC
CDR3 protein: CASSLTGLYEQYF

D gene: .
J gene: TRBJ1-2
V gene: TRBV5-4
clone size: .
CDR3 DNA: TGTGCCAGCAGCTTCGGCCCAGCTTGGGGCTACACCTTC
CDR3 protein: CASSFGPAWGYTF

D gene: .
J gene: TRBJ2-4
V gene: TRBV6-6
clone size: .
CDR3 DNA: TGTGCCAGCAGTCTCCTAGCCAAAAACATTCAGTACTTC
CDR3 protein: CASSLLAKNIQYF

D gene: TRBD1
J gene: TRBJ2-3
V gene: TRBV30
clone size: .
CDR3 DNA: TGTGCCTGGAGGGCCGGAGACAGGGGGACAGATACGCAGTATTTT
CDR3 protein: CAWRAGDRGTDTQYF

D gene: .
J gene: TRBJ1-4
V gene: TRBV6-6
clone size: .
CDR3 DNA: TGTGCCAGCAGTTACGCTAATGAAAAACTGTTTTTT
CDR3 protein: CASSYANEKLFF

D gene: TRBD1
J gene: TRBJ2-7
V gene: TRBV5-6
clone size: .
CDR3 DNA: TGTGCCAGCAGCCCTACAGGGACAGCCGAGAGGTACGAGCAGTACTTC
CDR3 protein: CASSPTGTAERYEQYF

D gene: .
J gene: TRBJ2-1
V gene: TRBV7-9
clone size: .
CDR3 DNA: TGTGCCAGCAGCTTATCAGGGACCTCGAATGAGCAGTTCTTC
CDR3 protein: CASSLSGTSNEQFF

D gene: TRBD1
J gene: TRBJ2-1
V gene: TRBV11-3
clone size: medium-sized
CDR3 DNA: TGTGCCAGCAGCCCCGAGGGGGCCTCCTACAATGAGCAGTTCTTC
CDR3 protein: CASSPEGASYNEQFF

D gene: .
J gene: TRBJ1-4
V gene: TRBV6-1
clone size: .
CDR3 DNA: TGTGCCAGCAGTGTTAGAGGGATGGATAATGAAAAACTGTTTTTT
CDR3 protein: CASSVRGMDNEKLFF

D gene: TRBD2
J gene: TRBJ2-4
V gene: TRBV7-2
clone size: .
CDR3 DNA: TGTGCCAGCAGCTTAGCGCCTAGCGGGGGGGCAGGAAACATTCAGTACTTC
CDR3 protein: CASSLAPSGGAGNIQYF

D gene: TRBD1
J gene: TRBJ2-3
V gene: TRBV7-2
clone size: .
CDR3 DNA: TGTGCCAGCACCCGGACAGGGAGAGCAGATACGCAGTATTTT
CDR3 protein: CASTRTGRADTQYF

D gene: .
J gene: TRBJ2-5
V gene: TRBV5-1
clone size: few
CDR3 DNA: TGCGCCAGCAGGGGTGGGCAGGCGATCGCCGAGACCCAGTACTTC
CDR3 protein: CASRGGQAIAETQYF

D gene: TRBD2
J gene: TRBJ2-3
V gene: TRBV5-1
clone size: .
CDR3 DNA: TGCGCCAGCAGCTTCGAGGGAGGGCCAGATACGCAGTATTTT
CDR3 protein: CASSFEGGPDTQYF

D gene: TRBD2
J gene: TRBJ2-2
V gene: TRBV9
clone size: .
CDR3 DNA: TGTGCCAGCAGCGCACCAAAGCGGGAGATCGACACCGGGGAGCTGTTTTTT
CDR3 protein: CASSAPKREIDTGELFF

D gene: TRBD1
J gene: TRBJ2-2
V gene: TRBV5-1
clone size: few
CDR3 DNA: TGCGCCAGCAGCTTAGGACAGGGGGCCCGAGCGGGCACCGGGGAGCTGTTTTTT
CDR3 protein: CASSLGQGARAGTGELFF

D gene: .
J gene: TRBJ2-7
V gene: TRBV6-1
clone size: few
CDR3 DNA: TGTGCCAGCAGTGAACAGGGCCTATCCTTCAGGAAGCAGTACTTC
CDR3 protein: CASSEQGLSFRKQYF

D gene: .
J gene: TRBJ2-1
V gene: TRBV11-2
clone size: .
CDR3 DNA: TGTGCCAGCAGCTTTTGGCACCCGGGAAGGTCCTACAATGAGCAGTTCTTC
CDR3 protein: CASSFWHPGRSYNEQFF

D gene: .
J gene: TRBJ1-1
V gene: TRBV28
clone size: .
CDR3 DNA: TGTGCCAGCAGTTTACCCAGGGCCCCTGAAGCTTTCTTT
CDR3 protein: CASSLPRAPEAFF

D gene: .
J gene: TRBJ2-1
V gene: TRBV6-5
clone size: .
CDR3 DNA: TGTGCCAGCAGTACGGACAGAACAAATGAGCAGTTCTTC
CDR3 protein: CASSTDRTNEQFF

D gene: .
J gene: TRBJ2-7
V gene: TRBV5-4
clone size: .
CDR3 DNA: TGTGCCAGCAGCCCTTCCCGAGGGGCATACGAGCAGTACTTC
CDR3 protein: CASSPSRGAYEQYF

D gene: TRBD2
J gene: TRBJ2-1
V gene: TRBV9
clone size: once
CDR3 DNA: TGTGCCAGCAGCGTAATAGGAGCGGGGGTTTACAATGAGCAGTTCTTC
CDR3 protein: CASSVIGAGVYNEQFF

D gene: TRBD2
J gene: TRBJ2-3
V gene: TRBV4-3
clone size: .
CDR3 DNA: TGCGCCAGCAGCCAAGGACTAGCGGACACAGATACGCAGTATTTT
CDR3 protein: CASSQGLADTDTQYF

D gene: .
J gene: TRBJ1-2
V gene: TRBV20-1
clone size: few
CDR3 DNA: TGCAGTCCGCAGGGGAACTATGGCTACACCTTC
CDR3 protein: CSPQGNYGYTF

D gene: .
J gene: TRBJ1-1
V gene: TRBV18
clone size: .
CDR3 DNA: TGTGCCAGCTCACCCGCCCTCCTGAACACTGAAGCTTTCTTT
CDR3 protein: CASSPALLNTEAFF

D gene: .
J gene: TRBJ2-1
V gene: TRBV18
clone size: .
CDR3 DNA: TGTGCCAGCTCACCACAAGGAGGCCTCTACAATGAGCAGTTCTTC
CDR3 protein: CASSPQGGLYNEQFF

D gene: .
J gene: TRBJ1-1
V gene: TRBV5-1
clone size: .
CDR3 DNA: TGCGCCAGCAGCTTGGACGGGTCGAAAACTGAAGCTTTCTTT
CDR3 protein: CASSLDGSKTEAFF

D gene: .
J gene: TRBJ1-1
V gene: TRBV28
clone size: .
CDR3 DNA: TGTGCCAGCAGTTTGCAGAACCTGAACACTGAAGCTTTCTTT
CDR3 protein: CASSLQNLNTEAFF

D gene: .
J gene: TRBJ2-1
V gene: TRBV6-5
clone size: once
CDR3 DNA: TGTGCCAGCAGATTCCAGGGTAGCGTGTACAATGAGCAGTTCTTC
CDR3 protein: CASRFQGSVYNEQFF

D gene: .
J gene: TRBJ1-2
V gene: TRBV29-1
clone size: .
CDR3 DNA: TGCAGCGTCGGACAGTCCGTTAACTATGGCTACACCTTC
CDR3 protein: CSVGQSVNYGYTF